This T cell receptor beta chain comes out of a study of T cells in Graves' hyperthyroidism and ophthalmopathy. Overall study findings and caveats: Among thyroid clonotypes expanded above 0.001, most also appeared in blood.

Patients aged 18 to 65 had newly diagnosed hyperthyroidism of under 2 months' duration. Blood dates from first hyperthyroidism diagnosis, before any ophthalmopathy symptoms. In its sample, this clonotype was seen many times. Its antigen is unidentified. What was amplified from RNA transcripts were TCR beta CDR3 regions. The TCR CDR3 first-round RT-PCR relied on the HTBI primer set. TCRdb independently ran MiXCR on the multiplex PCR reads; one entry per CDR3 protein. This sample has about 280,000 distinct CDR3 sequences, with about 25% found just once. V was clipped by 4 bases and J by 4 bases; unmatched bases: 10. This CDR3 contains 15 residues. Germline V gene data show CDR1 as SGHRS and CDR2 as YFSETQ.

This rearrangement joins TRBV5-1 to TRBJ1-2; 7 bases are a match to TRBD1. This receptor was obtained from a man between 40 and 49 years old with Graves' hyperthyroidism that later progressed to Graves' ophthalmopathy. The sequencing sample was made of blood. CDR3 protein: CASSNQPTGTYGYTF. CDR3 DNA sequence: TGCGCCAGCAGCAACCAACCGACAGGGACCTATGGCTACACCTTC.